The source of this T cell receptor (beta chain) is a study of blood T cell repertoires in COVID-19. Looking at the study overall: Acute and convalescent COVID-19 samples came from the United States, Italy and Spain. The cDNA or gDNA used as material had been derived from T cells, B-cell-depleted T cells, or PBMCs.

Source study methods: Cell counts per sample came from amplifying reference gene primers. TCRdb keeps only in-frame clones here, not all; method: immunoSEQ multiplex PCR. That table furnishes V, J and clone size, whereas the DNA furnished D and trimming. The sample has 55,000 to 80,000 clones, roughly 81% seen once. Germline V CDR1 and CDR2: MNHEY, SMNVEV (reference sequence). V was trimmed by 6 bases and J by 2 bases, leaving 12 bases between them. CDR3 length: 14 residues. The chain is built from TRBV27 and TRBJ2-3, with D hard to call. The origin of this receptor is a human donor in a cohort sampled during active COVID-19. Sequenced material: peripheral blood. Here the CDR3 reads CASRSLSDTDTQYF. CDR3 nucleotide sequence: TGTGCCAGCAGATCACTCTCCGACACAGATACGCAGTATTTT.